This T cell receptor (beta chain) stems from a study of metastatic and nonmetastatic thyroid tumors. Across the whole study: For malignant and benign thyroid patients, tumor or nodule tissue and blood were the sources whose repertoires were compared.

The entire patient cohort was treatment-naive prior to thyroid surgery. This CDR3 has 14 amino acids. V gave up 0 bases and J gave up 8 bases, with 11 bases separating them. In germline, CDR1 is WSHSY, CDR2 SAAADI. Ten or more counts support this clone. The target antigen is unknown. General observations from the study: Significantly greater TCR beta diversity was reportedly found in malignant thyroid tumors than in benign nodules (in blood and tumor).

Original methodology: Across clinicopathological groups, CDR3 differences served as the basis for building a distant-metastasis classifier for papillary thyroid cancer. TCRdb recomputed clones from the PCR reads via MiXCR. V and J calls and clone size were set by TCRdb, not the authors. Of 24,000 or so clones in the sample, under 15% are singletons; the top ten hold nearly 5%. Sequenced material: blood. This chain joins TRBV10-2 and TRBJ2-1; D is uncertain. This receptor was identified in a female donor with papillary thyroid cancer or a benign thyroid nodule (not recorded which). Some clones in this sample may be carry-over from other donors' samples. The CDR3 is CASSESVSSDEQFF. In DNA, the CDR3 is TGCGCCAGCAGTGAGTCCGTCTCCTCCGATGAGCAGTTCTTC.